This T cell receptor (beta chain) originates from a study of graft-versus-host responses after intestinal transplantation. Study summary: Transplants were multivisceral, liver-intestinal, or isolated intestinal.

The germline V and J ends were trimmed by 8 bases and 4 bases, with 14 bases remaining between them. The germline gives CDR1 MDHEN, CDR2 SYDVKM. The CDR3 is 13 amino acids. The table lists this clone with a count of one. As yet, its antigen is unknown. Study-wide results and limits: An association linked early post-transplant HvG declines with peak circulating GvH clone levels.

Repertoires were generated with immunoSEQ multiplex PCR, while TCRdb's copy carries only in-frame clones and drops some. The data hold some 100,000 clones, with approximately 90% observed a single time. This receptor was identified in a human donor who was the organ donor for an intestinal transplant. This sample comprised unstimulated CD8+ T cells sorted from spleen or lymph node cells, obtained before transplant. The rearrangement uses TRBV28 and TRBJ1-1, with D possibly being TRBD1 (6 bases). Here the CDR3 reads CASGTGRATEAFF. DNA of the CDR3: TGTGCCAGCGGAACAGGGCGGGCCACTGAAGCTTTCTTT.